A selection of T cell receptor beta chains follows, all from one sample in a study of blood T cell repertoires in COVID-19. Profiled with immunoSEQ multiplex PCR; TCRdb holds only in-frame clones, not every one. Of 53,000 or so clones detected, roughly 90% appear once; the ten largest clones hold 2.5% to 3.5%. The sequenced sample was peripheral blood. The source is a human donor in a cohort sampled during active COVID-19. The CDR3 runs from the conserved cysteine through the conserved F or W. The D gene is left open where the match is weak. Clone size is stated in some rows and not others, as once, few, many or a class when expanded.

d_call | clone_size | j_call | v_call | cdr3_aa | cdr3_nt
TRBD1 | - | TRBJ1-1 | TRBV27 | CASSLLGSGDRMEAFF | TGTGCCAGCAGTTTATTAGGGAGTGGGGACAGGATGGAAGCTTTCTTT
- | - | TRBJ2-1 | TRBV3-1/TRBV3-2 | CASSQERRGFYNEQFF | TGTGCCAGCAGCCAAGAGCGCAGGGGCTTCTACAATGAGCAGTTCTTC
- | - | TRBJ2-2 | TRBV30 | CAWSVGLGRGGELFF | TGTGCCTGGAGTGTCGGGCTGGGAAGGGGCGGGGAGCTGTTTTTT
- | - | TRBJ2-1 | TRBV5-1 | CASSRGRGGNEQFF | TGCGCCAGCAGCCGGGGGCGCGGGGGCAATGAGCAGTTCTTC
TRBD2 | - | TRBJ2-1 | TRBV10-3 | CAISEMRLAGNNEQFF | TGTGCCATCAGTGAGATGAGGCTAGCGGGAAATAATGAGCAGTTCTTC
- | few | TRBJ2-3 | TRBV6-5 | CASISGSSTDTQYF | TGTGCCAGCATTTCGGGGTCTAGCACAGATACGCAGTATTTT
- | - | TRBJ2-6 | TRBV9 | CASSVTSGANVLTF | TGTGCCAGCAGCGTAACTTCTGGGGCCAACGTCCTGACTTTC
- | - | TRBJ1-5 | TRBV6-5 | CAGGGQTTQPQHF | TGTGCCGGGGGGGGCCAAACGACGCAGCCCCAGCATTTT
TRBD2 | - | TRBJ2-5 | TRBV6-2/TRBV6-3 | CASSYGSGGPWETQYF | TGTGCCAGCAGTTATGGGTCGGGGGGGCCGTGGGAGACCCAGTACTTC
- | - | TRBJ2-1 | TRBV24-1 | CATAGITAVGQFF | TGTGCCACCGCGGGTATCACAGCCGTGGGGCAGTTCTTC
- | - | TRBJ1-2 | TRBV9 | CASSGGVEYGYTF | TGTGCCAGCAGCGGGGGGGTGGAGTATGGCTACACCTTC
TRBD1 | - | TRBJ1-4 | TRBV30 | CAWSGTGTDNEKLFF | TGTGCCTGGAGTGGAACCGGGACAGATAATGAAAAACTGTTTTTT
- | - | TRBJ1-1 | TRBV5-1 | CASSLEWGVITEAFF | TGCGCCAGCAGCTTGGAGTGGGGCGTGATCACTGAAGCTTTCTTT
- | few | TRBJ1-1 | TRBV30 | CAWSVPGEAFF | TGTGCCTGGAGTGTACCGGGGGAAGCTTTCTTT
TRBD2 | - | TRBJ2-5 | TRBV6-6 | CASWSSGGFQETQYF | TGTGCCAGCTGGAGTAGCGGGGGGTTCCAAGAGACCCAGTACTTC
- | - | TRBJ2-3 | TRBV6-5 | CASWATDTQYF | TGTGCCAGCTGGGCAACGGATACGCAGTATTTT
- | - | TRBJ2-6 | TRBV19 | CASSSSREVAGANVLTF | TGTGCCAGTAGTTCGTCCAGGGAGGTTGCTGGGGCCAACGTCCTGACTTTC
- | - | TRBJ1-2 | TRBV24-1 | CATSDTGQGYGYTF | TGTGCCACCAGTGATACAGGCCAGGGATATGGCTACACCTTC
TRBD1 | - | TRBJ2-2 | TRBV18 | CASLRQGELFF | TGTGCCAGCTTACGACAGGGAGAGCTGTTTTTT
- | - | TRBJ2-2 | TRBV5-1 | CASSPGTTNTGELFF | TGCGCCAGCAGTCCCGGGACAACGAACACCGGGGAGCTGTTTTTT
- | - | TRBJ1-4 | TRBV5-8 | CASSFVGANEKLFF | TGTGCCAGCAGCTTCGTGGGAGCTAATGAAAAACTGTTTTTT
TRBD2 | - | TRBJ2-3 | TRBV4-1 | CASSQVLAGAGTQYF | TGCGCCAGCAGCCAAGTTTTGGCGGGAGCCGGTACGCAGTATTTT
- | - | TRBJ2-3 | TRBV18 | CASSHATVGTDTQYF | TGTGCCAGCTCGCATGCGACAGTAGGTACAGATACGCAGTATTTT
TRBD1 | - | TRBJ2-7 | TRBV9 | CASSVGGTGAHEQYF | TGTGCCAGCAGCGTAGGTGGGACAGGGGCTCACGAGCAGTACTTC
TRBD1 | - | TRBJ2-7 | TRBV29-1 | CSVLGTANLEQYF | TGCAGCGTGCTGGGGACAGCTAACCTTGAGCAGTACTTC